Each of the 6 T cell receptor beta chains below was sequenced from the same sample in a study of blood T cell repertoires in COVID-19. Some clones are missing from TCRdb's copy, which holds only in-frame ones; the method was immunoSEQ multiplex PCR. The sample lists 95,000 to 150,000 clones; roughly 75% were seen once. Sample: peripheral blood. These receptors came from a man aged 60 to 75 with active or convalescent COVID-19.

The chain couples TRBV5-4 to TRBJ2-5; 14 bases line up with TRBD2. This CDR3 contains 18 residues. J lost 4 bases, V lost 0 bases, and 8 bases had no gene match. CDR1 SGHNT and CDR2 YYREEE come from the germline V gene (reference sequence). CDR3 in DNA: TGTGCCAGCAGCTTGGGACTAGCGGGAGGGTTATTAAGAGAGACCCAGTACTTC. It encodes CASSLGLAGGLLRETQYF.

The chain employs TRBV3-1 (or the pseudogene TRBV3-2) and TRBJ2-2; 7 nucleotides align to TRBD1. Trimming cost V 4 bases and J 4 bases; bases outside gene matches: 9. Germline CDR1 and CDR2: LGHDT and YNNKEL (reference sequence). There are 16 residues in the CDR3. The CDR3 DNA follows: TGTGCCAGCAGCCGCTATACCGGGACAGCCACCGGGGAGCTGTTTTTT. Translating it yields CASSRYTGTATGELFF.

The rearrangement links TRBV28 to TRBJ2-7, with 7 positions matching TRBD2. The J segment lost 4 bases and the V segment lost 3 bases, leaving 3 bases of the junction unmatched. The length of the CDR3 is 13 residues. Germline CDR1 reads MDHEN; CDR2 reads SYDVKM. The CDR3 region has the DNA TGTGCCAGCAGTTTTCAAGCGGGATACGAGCAGTACTTC. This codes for CASSFQAGYEQYF.

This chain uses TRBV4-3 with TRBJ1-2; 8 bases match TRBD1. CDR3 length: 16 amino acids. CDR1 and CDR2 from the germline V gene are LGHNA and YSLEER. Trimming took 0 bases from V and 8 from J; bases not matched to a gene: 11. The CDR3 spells CASSQDRAGGLSGYTF. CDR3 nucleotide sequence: TGCGCCAGCAGCCAAGATAGGGCAGGGGGCCTGAGCGGCTACACCTTC.

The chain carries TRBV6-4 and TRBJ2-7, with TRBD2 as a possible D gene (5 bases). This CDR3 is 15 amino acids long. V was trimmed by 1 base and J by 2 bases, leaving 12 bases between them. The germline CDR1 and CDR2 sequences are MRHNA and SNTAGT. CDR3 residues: CASSDWRATPYEQYF. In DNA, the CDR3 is TGTGCCAGCAGTGACTGGCGGGCGACCCCCTACGAGCAGTACTTC.

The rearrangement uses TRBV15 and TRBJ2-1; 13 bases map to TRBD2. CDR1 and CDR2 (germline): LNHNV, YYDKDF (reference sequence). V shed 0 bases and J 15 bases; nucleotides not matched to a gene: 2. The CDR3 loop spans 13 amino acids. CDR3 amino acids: CATSRDRTSGRFF. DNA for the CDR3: TGTGCCACCAGCAGAGATAGGACTAGCGGGAGGTTCTTC.